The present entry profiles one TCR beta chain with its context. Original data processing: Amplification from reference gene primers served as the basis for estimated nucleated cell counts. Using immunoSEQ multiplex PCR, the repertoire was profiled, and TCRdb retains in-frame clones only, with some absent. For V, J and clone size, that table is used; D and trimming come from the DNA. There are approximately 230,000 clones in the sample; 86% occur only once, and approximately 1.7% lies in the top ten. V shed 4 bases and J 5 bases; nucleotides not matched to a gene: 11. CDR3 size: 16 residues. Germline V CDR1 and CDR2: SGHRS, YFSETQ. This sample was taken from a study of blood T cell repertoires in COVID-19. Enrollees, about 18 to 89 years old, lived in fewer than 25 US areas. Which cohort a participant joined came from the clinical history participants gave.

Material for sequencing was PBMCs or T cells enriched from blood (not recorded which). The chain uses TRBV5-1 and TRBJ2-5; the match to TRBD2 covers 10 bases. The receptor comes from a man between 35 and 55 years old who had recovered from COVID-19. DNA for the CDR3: TGCGCCAGCAGCGCGGGGGTCCCTAGCGGGAGTGAGACCCAGTACTTC. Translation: CASSAGVPSGSETQYF. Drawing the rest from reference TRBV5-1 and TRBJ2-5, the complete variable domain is KAGVTQTPRYLIKTRGQQVTLSCSPISGHRSVSWYQQTPGQGLQFLFEYFSETQRNKGNFPGRFSGRQFSNSRSEMNVSTLELGDSALYLCASSAGVPSGSETQYFGPGTRLLVL.